This T cell receptor beta chain derives from a study of regulatory T cells in long-lasting Graves disease. The time point: newly diagnosed GD, antithyroid drugs for less than 3 months. Researchers made the TCR library from RNA that was extracted from PBMCs. From germline, CDR1 is DFQATT and CDR2 SNEGSKA (reference sequence). Trimming cost V 3 bases and J 2 bases, with 17 bases left between them. The CDR3 runs to 16 residues. Arm-PCR with iRepertoire HTBI primers amplified the CDR3 regions for these TCR beta libraries. MiXCR, applied by TCRdb to the multiplex PCR reads, yields one record per CDR3 protein. This sample has fewer than 500,000 distinct CDR3 sequences, with around 16% found just once. This same sample was also taken into another study, of T cells in Graves' hyperthyroidism and ophthalmopathy. That paper notes: Patients having uncontrolled infection, another autoimmune disease, pregnancy or lactation were not included. During a first-round RT-PCR of the TCR CDR3, the HTBI primer set was used.

This TCR derives from a middle-aged man with Graves disease. Sample: peripheral blood mononuclear cells (PBMCs), taken at new diagnosis, from a patient treated with antithyroid drugs. V and J are TRBV20-1 and TRBJ2-1, with D tentatively TRBD1 or TRBD2 (6 bases each). The CDR3, as DNA: TGCAGTGCTAGTGAAGCGACGGGGGCAGCCTACAATGAGCAGTTCTTC. It encodes CSASEATGAAYNEQFF.